The 32 T cell receptor beta chains below come from one sample, sequenced in a study of cytomegalovirus exposure and HLA in healthy donors. The study ran its PCR with 60 Vbeta and 13 Jbeta primers. Sequencing used immunoSEQ multiplex PCR; TCRdb keeps in-frame clones, though not all of them. The table lists over 120,000 clones, around 86% of them singletons. Sequencing used PBMCs. These receptor sequences come from a woman aged 25 to 45 in good health and CMV-seronegative.

The J gene is TRBJ1-2, the V gene TRBV2; D remains unclear. This CDR3 contains 14 residues. CDR1 and CDR2 from the germline V gene are SNHLY and FYNNEI. V lost 1 base and J 4 bases, leaving 10 bases between the germline ends. The DNA for the CDR3 is TGTGCCAGCAGTGAAGTAGTTTCCCTCTATGGCTACACCTTC. Residues: CASSEVVSLYGYTF.

V and J are TRBV30 and TRBJ1-3, with D hard to call. With 2 bases removed from V and 1 base from J, the gap between germline ends came to 6 bases. From germline, CDR1 is GTSNPN and CDR2 SVGIG (reference sequence). This CDR3 spans 13 amino acids. As DNA, the CDR3 is TGTGCCTGGAGTAGAGGGTCTGGAAACACCATATATTTT. Protein product: CAWSRGSGNTIYF.

The rearrangement joins TRBV9 to TRBJ2-7; a weak D match, TRBD1 (6 bases). The V end was cut by 0 bases, the J end by 2 bases, with 12 bases between. The germline CDR1 and CDR2 sequences are SGDLS and YYNGEE. The CDR3 runs to 15 residues. Here the CDR3 reads CASSVEGGQTYEQYF. In DNA, the CDR3 is TGTGCCAGCAGCGTAGAAGGGGGACAAACCTACGAGCAGTACTTC.

This clone was observed many times. The rearrangement uses TRBV5-5 and TRBJ1-6; weak D call: TRBD1 (6 bases). V lost 4 bases, J lost 7 bases, and 15 bases lay in between. This CDR3 is built from 15 residues. CDR1 and CDR2 from the germline V gene are SGHKS and YYEKEE (reference sequence). The CDR3 bases are TGTGCCAGCAGCGTGAGGACAGTCGGCAATTCACCCCTCCACTTT. Amino acid sequence: CASSVRTVGNSPLHF.

This chain uses TRBV7-3 with TRBJ1-1; 7 bases line up with TRBD1. CDR1 and CDR2 from the germline V gene are SGHTA and FQGTGA. V was clipped by 5 bases and J by 11 bases; unmatched bases: 8. The CDR3 extends over 12 amino acids. The CDR3 DNA sequence: TGTGCCAGCAGCCTAGAGACAGGGCAGGCTTTCTTT. Translating it yields CASSLETGQAFF.

The gene calls are TRBV29-1 and TRBJ2-1, with D maybe TRBD1 (6 bases). CDR1 is SQVTM and CDR2 is ANQGSEA in the germline V gene. The CDR3 length is 16 residues. V lost 2 bases and J lost 0, with 14 bases in between. The chain's CDR3 is CSVETGLPNSYNEQFF. CDR3 bases: TGCAGCGTTGAAACAGGGTTACCTAACTCCTACAATGAGCAGTTCTTC.

This chain links TRBV4-3 with TRBJ2-5, with TRBD2 matching 8 bases. The CDR3 is 14 amino acids. Germline trimming cut 4 bases from V and 4 bases from J; bases unmatched to any gene: 5. Germline CDR1 LGHNA, CDR2 YSLEER. CDR3 sequence: CASSPVAGRETQYF. The DNA of the CDR3 is TGCGCCAGCAGCCCTGTAGCGGGGAGAGAGACCCAGTACTTC.

This clone has a handful of counts. The rearrangement links TRBV4-1 to TRBJ1-1; tentative D call: TRBD1 (6 bases). V dropped 2 bases and J dropped 0 bases, with 10 bases sitting between them. Germline V gives CDR1 MGHRA, CDR2 YSYEKL. The CDR3 has 15 residues. CDR3 DNA: TGCGCCAGCAGCCAACCAACAGGGATGAACACTGAAGCTTTCTTT. Translated, it gives CASSQPTGMNTEAFF.

This clone was recorded a few times. The V gene is TRBV6-5, the J gene TRBJ1-1; TRBD1 is a possible D gene (5 bases). With 2 bases removed from V and 6 bases from J, the gap between germline ends came to 10 bases. The germline V gene has CDR1 MNHEY and CDR2 SVGAGI. The CDR3 runs to 13 residues. The CDR3 is CASSYQGISEAFF. CDR3 coding DNA: TGTGCCAGCAGTTACCAGGGAATCTCTGAAGCTTTCTTT.

This clone was counted only a few times. V is TRBV2 and J is TRBJ1-1; a weak D match, TRBD1 (5 bases). Germline V lookup: CDR1 SNHLY, CDR2 FYNNEI. V was clipped by 2 bases and J by 4 bases, with 11 bases between them. This CDR3 has 14 residues. The CDR3 region has the DNA TGTGCCAGCAGTGAAATCCCACAGGTCACTGAAGCTTTCTTT. Residues: CASSEIPQVTEAFF.

The chain recombines TRBV2 with TRBJ2-5, with 8 bases identical to TRBD1. The J call may be in error: the DNA end matches TRBJ2-7 better. This CDR3 is 15 amino acids long. Germline V gene data show CDR1 as SNHLY and CDR2 as FYNNEI. The CDR3, as DNA: TGTGCCAGCAGAACGGACAGGGCTGACACCTACGAGCAGTACTTC. This codes for CASRTDRADTYEQYF.

The chain employs TRBV7-2 and TRBJ2-5; TRBD2 might be the D (6 bases). The germline V gene has CDR1 SGHTA and CDR2 FQGNSA. V was trimmed by 4 bases and J by 4 bases, leaving 22 bases between them. The CDR3 length is 17 residues. CDR3 in DNA: TGTGCCAGCAGCTCCCTCTGGCCTTCGGGGGAAGGAGAGACCCAGTACTTC. Amino acid sequence: CASSSLWPSGEGETQYF.

A remark on this clone: One junction end does not reproduce the germline sequence, and a read error may be involved. The rearrangement uses TRBV7-2 and TRBJ2-3; TRBD2 matches at 10 bases. CDR3 length: 14 residues. CDR1 is SGHTA and CDR2 is FQGNSA in the germline V gene. CDR3 loop: CASSLAGVADTQYF. In DNA form, the CDR3 reads TGTGCCAGCAGCCTAGCGGGAGTCGCAGATACGCAGTATTTT.

V usage is TRBV7-8 and J usage is TRBJ2-7; no definite D call. The CDR3 is 13 residues long. Per germline, CDR1 SGHVS and CDR2 FQNEAQ. V was clipped by 0 bases and J by 1 base, with 4 bases between them. The CDR3 reads CASSLARSYEQYF. CDR3 nucleotides: TGTGCCAGCAGCTTAGCCCGGTCCTACGAGCAGTACTTC.

This clone has a handful of counts. The rearrangement joins TRBV4-1 to TRBJ1-1; D unresolved. Germline lookup yields CDR1 MGHRA and CDR2 YSYEKL. This CDR3 has 16 amino acids. V lost 0 bases and J lost 0, with 11 bases in between. CDR3 sequence (DNA): TGCGCCAGCAGCCAAGAACGTAACAGCCTGAACACTGAAGCTTTCTTT. This codes for CASSQERNSLNTEAFF.

The CDR3 region is CASSVSGTSNNEQFF. In DNA form, the CDR3 reads TGTGCCAGCAGCGTTAGCGGGACTAGCAACAATGAGCAGTTCTTC. The chain combines TRBV9 with TRBJ2-1; 9 bases align to TRBD2. V was clipped by 2 bases and J by 5 bases; unmatched bases: 5. The CDR3 is 15 residues long. Germline loops: CDR1 SGDLS, CDR2 YYNGEE.

CDR3 nucleotides: TGTGCCACCGCAGGGGACAGCAATCAGCCCCAGCATTTT. It encodes CATAGDSNQPQHF. The chain carries TRBV10-3 and TRBJ1-5; D is perhaps TRBD1 (6 bases). The germline V gene encodes CDR1 ENHRY and CDR2 SYGVKD. The germline V and J ends were trimmed by 10 bases and 1 base, with 11 bases remaining between them. CDR3 size: 13 residues.

The J gene is TRBJ2-5, the V gene TRBV20-1; no firm D call. Between the trimmed V and J ends, which lost 6 bases and 4 bases, there was a span of 9 bases. From germline, CDR1 is DFQATT and CDR2 SNEGSKA (reference sequence). This CDR3 is built from 11 residues. CDR3 DNA sequence: TGCAGTGCCCACCTAGGAGAGACCCAGTACTTC. Amino acids: CSAHLGETQYF.

The chain is built from TRBV5-1 and TRBJ2-2, with 9 bases aligning to TRBD2. Germline V gene data show CDR1 as SGHRS and CDR2 as YFSETQ. This CDR3 is built from 17 residues. The V gene end was trimmed by 6 bases and the J gene end by 4 bases; junction bases not matched to a gene: 13. The CDR3 loop reads CASTLAGTGVGTGELFF. In DNA, the CDR3 is TGCGCCAGCACCCTAGCGGGAACCGGTGTGGGCACCGGGGAGCTGTTTTTT.

This clone was counted only a few times. This chain links TRBV2 with TRBJ1-5; D call uncertain. CDR3 length equals 15 residues. Looked up from germline, CDR1 is SNHLY and CDR2 is FYNNEI. V was clipped by 7 bases and J by 0 bases, with 13 bases between them. In DNA, the CDR3 is TGTGCCAGCACCCTAAGCCCCTTTAGCAATCAGCCCCAGCATTTT. It encodes CASTLSPFSNQPQHF.

CDR3 in amino acids: CASSPGGQGYEQYF. The CDR3 nucleotides read TGTGCCAGCAGCCCAGGGGGACAGGGGTACGAGCAGTACTTC. The genes are TRBV7-8 and TRBJ2-7; 10 bases align to TRBD1. V trimming: 5 bases; J trimming: 4 bases; junction bases outside the gene matches: 5. The CDR3 is made up of 14 amino acids. The V gene's germline CDR1 is SGHVS and CDR2 FQNEAQ.

This sequence joins TRBV4-1 and TRBJ2-5; a possible D gene is TRBD1 (6 bases). This CDR3 region has 16 residues. Germline-derived CDR1 and CDR2 are MGHRA and YSYEKL. The V and J ends lost 5 bases and 6 bases respectively, with 22 bases between them. CDR3 coding DNA: TGCGCCAGCAGCTTAAGTTCCCCCCCCAGGGGTCAGACCCAGTACTTC. Translated, it gives CASSLSSPPRGQTQYF.

A few counts support this clone. The J gene is TRBJ2-7, the V gene TRBV11-2; D may be TRBD1 (6 bases). Germline CDR1 reads SGHAT; CDR2 reads FQNNGV. V was shortened by 4 bases and J by 3 bases, with 7 bases between the two germline ends. This CDR3 is built from 12 residues. In DNA form, the CDR3 reads TGTGCCAGCAGCTCGGACAGCTACGAGCAGTACTTC. This gives the protein CASSSDSYEQYF.

The chain recombines TRBV12-5 with TRBJ2-5, with TRBD2 identical over 10 bases. Germline assignment: CDR1 LGHNT and CDR2 FRNRAP. This CDR3 is built from 17 residues. V gave up 0 bases and J gave up 5 bases; unmatched junction bases: 9. CDR3 coding DNA: TGTGCTAGTGGTTTGGTACTGATAGCGGGGGGTACGGAGACCCAGTACTTC. Translation gives CASGLVLIAGGTETQYF.

The chain is built from TRBV7-2 and TRBJ2-7; D unresolved. The CDR3 spans 15 residues. CDR1 and CDR2 from the germline V gene are SGHTA and FQGNSA. Trimming shortened V by 2 bases and J by 0 bases, and 11 bases separated the two germline ends. CDR3 nucleotides: TGTGCCAGCAGCTTATTTGTCAGAAACTCCTACGAGCAGTACTTC. Amino acids: CASSLFVRNSYEQYF.

The chain combines TRBV19 with TRBJ1-1; D is unresolved. The CDR3 runs 15 residues. The V end was cut by 1 base, the J end by 2 bases, with 11 bases between. Germline V gene data show CDR1 as LNHDA and CDR2 as SQIVND (reference sequence). Here the CDR3 DNA reads TGTGCCAGTAGTATAGGCAGGCCCATCAACACTGAAGCTTTCTTT. Amino acid sequence: CASSIGRPINTEAFF.

V and J are TRBV5-4 and TRBJ1-2, with 8 bases identical to TRBD1. After removal of 3 bases from V and 4 bases from J, the junction contained 5 bases not matched to a gene. Looked up from germline, CDR1 is SGHNT and CDR2 is YYREEE (reference sequence). This CDR3 has 14 residues. CDR3 residues: CASSSNRGFYGYTF. CDR3 sequence (DNA): TGTGCCAGCAGCTCGAACAGGGGGTTCTATGGCTACACCTTC.

This chain joins TRBV7-3 and TRBJ1-3, with D tentatively TRBD1 (5 bases). CDR3 size: 13 residues. The germline V gene has CDR1 SGHTA and CDR2 FQGTGA. Trimming pared 5 bases from V and 7 bases from J, leaving 12 bases between. CDR3 coding DNA: TGTGCCAGCAGCCCGCAGGGAGGGAACACCATATATTTT. Protein product: CASSPQGGNTIYF.

This sequence joins TRBV7-9 and TRBJ2-1, with 10 bases that match TRBD1. In germline, CDR1 is SEHNR, CDR2 FQNEAQ (reference sequence). This CDR3 contains 17 residues. J lost 4 bases, V lost 1 base, and 7 bases had no gene match. The DNA for the CDR3 is TGTGCCAGCAGCTTAGGCCTCTCGGGACAGGGGTACAATGAGCAGTTCTTC. The encoded protein is CASSLGLSGQGYNEQFF.

The V and J genes are TRBV30 and TRBJ1-5; D unclear. The CDR3 is 14 residues long. Germline V CDR1 and CDR2: GTSNPN, SVGIG (reference sequence). Trimming stripped 3 bases from V and 7 bases from J, with 16 bases between. The CDR3 here is CAWRGEGSGQPQHF. DNA of the CDR3: TGTGCCTGGAGAGGAGAGGGTTCTGGACAGCCCCAGCATTTT.

This chain joins TRBV19 and TRBJ1-2; D is perhaps TRBD1 (5 bases). The CDR3 is 14 residues long. Germline lookup yields CDR1 LNHDA and CDR2 SQIVND (reference sequence). Trimming took off 7 bases at V and 0 bases at J, with 12 bases between the two ends. The CDR3 protein is CASTRQRANYGYTF. CDR3 coding DNA: TGTGCCAGTACCAGACAGAGAGCTAACTATGGCTACACCTTC.

V and J are TRBV7-9 and TRBJ1-2, with 8 bases matching TRBD1. Per the germline V gene, CDR1 is SEHNR and CDR2 is FQNEAQ (reference sequence). The CDR3 length is 15 residues. The trim removed 5 bases at V and 4 bases at J, leaving 9 bases unmatched. The CDR3 DNA reads as TGTGCCAGCAGCACGTCAGGGGGCCGGGGCTATGGCTACACCTTC. It encodes CASSTSGGRGYGYTF. The whole variable domain, filled in from reference TRBV7-9 and TRBJ1-2, reads DTGVSQNPRHKITKRGQNVTFRCDPISEHNRLYWYRQTLGQGPEFLTYFQNEAQLEKSRLLSDRFSAERPKGSFSTLEIQRTEQGDSAMYLCASSTSGGRGYGYTFGSGTRLTVV.